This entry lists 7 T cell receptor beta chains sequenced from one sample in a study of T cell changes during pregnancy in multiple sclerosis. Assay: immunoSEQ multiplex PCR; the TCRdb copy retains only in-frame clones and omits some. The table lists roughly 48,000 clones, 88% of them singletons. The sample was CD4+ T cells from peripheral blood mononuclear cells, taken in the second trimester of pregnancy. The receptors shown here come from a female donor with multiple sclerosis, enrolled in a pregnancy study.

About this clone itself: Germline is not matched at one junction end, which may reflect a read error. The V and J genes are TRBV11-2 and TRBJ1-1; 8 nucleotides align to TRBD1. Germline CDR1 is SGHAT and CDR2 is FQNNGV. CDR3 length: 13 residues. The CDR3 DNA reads TGTGCCAGCATCTTAACAGGGGGCACTGAAGCTTTCTTT. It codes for CASILTGGTEAFF.

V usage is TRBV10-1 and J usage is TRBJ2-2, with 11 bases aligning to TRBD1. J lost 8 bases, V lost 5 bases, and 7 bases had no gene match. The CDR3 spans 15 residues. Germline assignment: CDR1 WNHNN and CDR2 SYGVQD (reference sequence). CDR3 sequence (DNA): TGCGCCAGCAGTCCCGGACAGGGGGCAGTTGGGGAGCTGTTTTTT. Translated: CASSPGQGAVGELFF.

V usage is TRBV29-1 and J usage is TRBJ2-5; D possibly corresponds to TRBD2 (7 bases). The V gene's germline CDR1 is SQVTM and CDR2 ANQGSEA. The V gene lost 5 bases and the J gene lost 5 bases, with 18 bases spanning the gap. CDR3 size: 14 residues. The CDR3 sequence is CSVRSYREGETQYF. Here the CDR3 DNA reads TGCAGCGTTCGTAGTTACAGGGAGGGGGAGACCCAGTACTTC.

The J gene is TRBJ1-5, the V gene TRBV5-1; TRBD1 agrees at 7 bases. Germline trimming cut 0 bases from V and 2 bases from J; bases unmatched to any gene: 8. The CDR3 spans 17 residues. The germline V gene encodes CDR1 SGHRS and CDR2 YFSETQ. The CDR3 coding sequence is TGCGCCAGCAGCTTGGCCCCAACAGGGGCCGGCAATCAGCCCCAGCATTTT. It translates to CASSLAPTGAGNQPQHF.

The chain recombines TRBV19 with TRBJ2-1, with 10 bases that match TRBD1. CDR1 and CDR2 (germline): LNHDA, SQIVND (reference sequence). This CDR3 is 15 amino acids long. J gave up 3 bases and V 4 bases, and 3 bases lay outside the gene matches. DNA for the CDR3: TGTGCCAGTAGTAGACAGGGGGCACTCTACAATGAGCAGTTCTTC. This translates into CASSRQGALYNEQFF.

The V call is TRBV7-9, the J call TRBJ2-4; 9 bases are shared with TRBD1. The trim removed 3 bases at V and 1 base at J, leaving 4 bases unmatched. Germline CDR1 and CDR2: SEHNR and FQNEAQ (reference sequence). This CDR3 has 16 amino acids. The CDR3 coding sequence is TGTGCCAGCAGCTTCCTACAGGGGGCGGCCAAAAACATTCAGTACTTC. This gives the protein CASSFLQGAAKNIQYF.

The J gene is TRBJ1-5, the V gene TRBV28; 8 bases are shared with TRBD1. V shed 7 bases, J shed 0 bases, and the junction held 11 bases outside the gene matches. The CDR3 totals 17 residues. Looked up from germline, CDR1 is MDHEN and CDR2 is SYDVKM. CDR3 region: CASTHMTGDGSNQPQHF. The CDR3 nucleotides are TGTGCCAGCACCCATATGACAGGGGACGGTAGCAATCAGCCCCAGCATTTT.